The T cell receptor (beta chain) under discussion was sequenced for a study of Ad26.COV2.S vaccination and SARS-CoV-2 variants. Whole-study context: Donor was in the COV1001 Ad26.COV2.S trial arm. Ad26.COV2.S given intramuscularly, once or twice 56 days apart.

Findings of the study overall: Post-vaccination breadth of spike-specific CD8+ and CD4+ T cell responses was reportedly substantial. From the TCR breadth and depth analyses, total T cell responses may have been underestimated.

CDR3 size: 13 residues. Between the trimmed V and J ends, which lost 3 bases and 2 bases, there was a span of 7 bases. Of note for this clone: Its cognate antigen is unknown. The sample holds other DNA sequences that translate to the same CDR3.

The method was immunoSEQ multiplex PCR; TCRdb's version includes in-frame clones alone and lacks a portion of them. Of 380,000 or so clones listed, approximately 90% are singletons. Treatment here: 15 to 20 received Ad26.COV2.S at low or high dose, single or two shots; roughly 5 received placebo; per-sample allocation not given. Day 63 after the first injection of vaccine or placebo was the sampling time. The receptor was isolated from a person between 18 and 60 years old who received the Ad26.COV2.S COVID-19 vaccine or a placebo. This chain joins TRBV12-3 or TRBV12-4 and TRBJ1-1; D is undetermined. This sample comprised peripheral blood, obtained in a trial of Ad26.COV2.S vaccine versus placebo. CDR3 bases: TGTGCCAGCAGTTTGGGCGGAAACACTGAAGCTTTCTTT. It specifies CASSLGGNTEAFF.